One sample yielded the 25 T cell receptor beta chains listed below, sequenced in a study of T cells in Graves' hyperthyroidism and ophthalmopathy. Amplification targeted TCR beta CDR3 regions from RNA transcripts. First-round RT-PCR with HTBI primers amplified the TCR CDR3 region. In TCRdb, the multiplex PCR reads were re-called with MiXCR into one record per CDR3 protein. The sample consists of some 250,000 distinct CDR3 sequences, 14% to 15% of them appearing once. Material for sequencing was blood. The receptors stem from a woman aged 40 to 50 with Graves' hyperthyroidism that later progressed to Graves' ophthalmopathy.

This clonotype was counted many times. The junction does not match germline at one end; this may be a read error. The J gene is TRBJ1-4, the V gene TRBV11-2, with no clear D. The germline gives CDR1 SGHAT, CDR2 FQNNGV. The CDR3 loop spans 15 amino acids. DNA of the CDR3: TGTGCCAGCAACTTACGGGTGCGGGCTAATGAAAAACTGTTTTTT. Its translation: CASNLRVRANEKLFF. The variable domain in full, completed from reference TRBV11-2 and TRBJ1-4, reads EAGVAQSPRYKIIEKRQSVAFWCNPISGHATLYWYQQILGQGPKLLIQFQNNGVVDDSQLPKDRFSAERLKGVDSTLKIQPAKLEDSAVYLCASNLRVRANEKLFFGSGTQLSVL.

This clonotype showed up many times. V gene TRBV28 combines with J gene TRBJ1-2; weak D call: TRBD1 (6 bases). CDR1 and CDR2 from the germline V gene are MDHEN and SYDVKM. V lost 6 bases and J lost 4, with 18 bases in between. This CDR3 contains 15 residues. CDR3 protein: CASSRPGTPFYGYTF. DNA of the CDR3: TGTGCCAGCAGCCGTCCCGGGACACCCTTCTATGGCTACACCTTC.

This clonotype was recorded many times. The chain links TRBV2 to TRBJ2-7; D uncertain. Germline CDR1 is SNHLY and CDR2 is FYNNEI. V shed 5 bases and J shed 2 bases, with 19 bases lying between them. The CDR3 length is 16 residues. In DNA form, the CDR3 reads TGTGCCAGCAGTTCTAATAGCATGCAGGAGACCTACGAGCAGTACTTC. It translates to CASSSNSMQETYEQYF.

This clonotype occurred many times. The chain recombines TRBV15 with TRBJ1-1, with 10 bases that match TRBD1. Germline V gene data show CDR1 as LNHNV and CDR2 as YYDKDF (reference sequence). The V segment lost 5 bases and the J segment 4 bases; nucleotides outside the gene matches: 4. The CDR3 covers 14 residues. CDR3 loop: CATSERTGGTEAFF. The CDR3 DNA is TGTGCCACCAGCGAAAGGACAGGGGGCACTGAAGCTTTCTTT.

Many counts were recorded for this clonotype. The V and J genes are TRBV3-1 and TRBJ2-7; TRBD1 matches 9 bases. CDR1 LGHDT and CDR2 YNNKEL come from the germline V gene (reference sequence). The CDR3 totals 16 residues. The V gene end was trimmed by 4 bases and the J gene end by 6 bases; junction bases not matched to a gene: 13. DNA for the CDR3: TGTGCCAGCAGCCCTACCCCGGGACAGGGCCTGCCCGAGCAGTACTTC. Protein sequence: CASSPTPGQGLPEQYF.

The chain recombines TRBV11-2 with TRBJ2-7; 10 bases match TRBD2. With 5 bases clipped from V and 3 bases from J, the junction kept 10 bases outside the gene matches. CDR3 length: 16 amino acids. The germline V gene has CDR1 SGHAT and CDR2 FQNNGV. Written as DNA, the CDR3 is TGTGCCAGCAGCCATGCAGCTAGCGGGAGTCGCTACGAGCAGTACTTC. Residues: CASSHAASGSRYEQYF. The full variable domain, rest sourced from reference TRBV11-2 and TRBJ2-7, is EAGVAQSPRYKIIEKRQSVAFWCNPISGHATLYWYQQILGQGPKLLIQFQNNGVVDDSQLPKDRFSAERLKGVDSTLKIQPAKLEDSAVYLCASSHAASGSRYEQYFGPGTRLTVT.

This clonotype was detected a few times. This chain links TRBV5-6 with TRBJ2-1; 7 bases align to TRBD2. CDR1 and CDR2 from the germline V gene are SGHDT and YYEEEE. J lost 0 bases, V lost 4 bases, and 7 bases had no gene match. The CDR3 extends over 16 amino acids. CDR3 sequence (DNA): TGTGCCAGCAGCCAAGGACTAGAACACTCCTACAATGAGCAGTTCTTC. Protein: CASSQGLEHSYNEQFF. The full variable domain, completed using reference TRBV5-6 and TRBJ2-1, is DAGVTQSPTHLIKTRGQQVTLRCSPKSGHDTVSWYQQALGQGPQFIFQYYEEEERQRGNFPDRFSGHQFPNYSSELNVNALLLGDSALYLCASSQGLEHSYNEQFFGPGTRLTVL.

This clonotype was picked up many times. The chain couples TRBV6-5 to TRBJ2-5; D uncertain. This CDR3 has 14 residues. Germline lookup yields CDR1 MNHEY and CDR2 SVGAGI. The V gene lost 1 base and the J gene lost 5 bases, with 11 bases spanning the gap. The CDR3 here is CASSYFPYGETQYF. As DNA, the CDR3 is TGTGCCAGCAGTTACTTTCCGTACGGGGAGACCCAGTACTTC.

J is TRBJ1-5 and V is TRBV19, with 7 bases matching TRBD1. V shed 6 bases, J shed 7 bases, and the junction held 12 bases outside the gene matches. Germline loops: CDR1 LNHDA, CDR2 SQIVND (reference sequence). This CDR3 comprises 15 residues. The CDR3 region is CASSPQGGQGQPQHF. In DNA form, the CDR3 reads TGTGCCAGTAGCCCCCAAGGGGGCCAAGGCCAGCCCCAGCATTTT.

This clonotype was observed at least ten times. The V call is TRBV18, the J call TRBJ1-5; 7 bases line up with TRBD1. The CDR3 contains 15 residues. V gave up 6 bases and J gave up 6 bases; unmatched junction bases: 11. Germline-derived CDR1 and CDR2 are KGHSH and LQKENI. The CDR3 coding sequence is TGTGCCAGCTCGTCGGACAGGAGCGCGGGTCAGCCCCAGCATTTT. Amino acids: CASSSDRSAGQPQHF. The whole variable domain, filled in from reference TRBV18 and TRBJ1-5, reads NAGVMQNPRHLVRRRGQEARLRCSPMKGHSHVYWYRQLPEEGLKFMVYLQKENIIDESGMPKERFSAEFPKEGPSILRIQQVVRGDSAAYFCASSSDRSAGQPQHFGDGTRLSIL.

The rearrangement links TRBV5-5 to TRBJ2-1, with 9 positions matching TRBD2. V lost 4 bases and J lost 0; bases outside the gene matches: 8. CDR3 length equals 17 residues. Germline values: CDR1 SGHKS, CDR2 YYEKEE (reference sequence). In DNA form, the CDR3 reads TGTGCCAGCAGCCAGTTACTAGCGGGCAGCTCCTACAATGAGCAGTTCTTC. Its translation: CASSQLLAGSSYNEQFF.

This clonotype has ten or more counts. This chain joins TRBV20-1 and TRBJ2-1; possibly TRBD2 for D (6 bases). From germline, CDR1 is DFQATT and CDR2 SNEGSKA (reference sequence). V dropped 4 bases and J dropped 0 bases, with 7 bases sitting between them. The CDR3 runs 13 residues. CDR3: CSATRDSYNEQFF. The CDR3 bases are TGCAGTGCTACGCGGGACTCCTACAATGAGCAGTTCTTC.

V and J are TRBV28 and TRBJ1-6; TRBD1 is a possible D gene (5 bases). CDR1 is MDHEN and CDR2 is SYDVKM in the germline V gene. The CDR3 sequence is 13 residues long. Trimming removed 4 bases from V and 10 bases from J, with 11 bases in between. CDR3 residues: CASSYRDGSPLHF. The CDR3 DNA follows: TGTGCCAGCAGTTATAGGGACGGCTCACCCCTCCACTTT.

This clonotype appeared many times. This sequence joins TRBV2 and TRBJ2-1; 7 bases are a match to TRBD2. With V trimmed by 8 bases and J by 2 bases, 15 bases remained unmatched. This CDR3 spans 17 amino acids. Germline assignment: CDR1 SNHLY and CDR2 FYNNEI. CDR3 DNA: TGTGCCAGCTATAACCGGCTGGAAGGACTAGCCTACAATGAGCAGTTCTTC. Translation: CASYNRLEGLAYNEQFF.

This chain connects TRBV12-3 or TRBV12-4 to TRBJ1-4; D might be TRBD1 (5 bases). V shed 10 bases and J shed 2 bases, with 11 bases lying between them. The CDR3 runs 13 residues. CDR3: CATRRGTNEKLFF. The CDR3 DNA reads TGTGCCACCCGGCGGGGCACTAATGAAAAACTGTTTTTT.

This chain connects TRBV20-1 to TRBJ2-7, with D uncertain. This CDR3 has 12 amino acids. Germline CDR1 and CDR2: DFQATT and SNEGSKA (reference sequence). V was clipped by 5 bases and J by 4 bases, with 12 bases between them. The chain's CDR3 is CSAAPRGYEQYF. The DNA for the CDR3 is TGCAGTGCTGCCCCCCGCGGTTACGAGCAGTACTTC.

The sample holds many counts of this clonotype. CDR3 sequence: CASSSSGTSVETQYF. For the CDR3, the DNA is TGTGCCAGCAGTTCATCCGGGACTAGCGTGGAGACCCAGTACTTC. The chain has TRBV12-3 or TRBV12-4 and TRBJ2-5; the match to TRBD2 covers 10 bases. V shed 4 bases and J 5 bases; nucleotides not matched to a gene: 7. CDR3 size: 15 residues.

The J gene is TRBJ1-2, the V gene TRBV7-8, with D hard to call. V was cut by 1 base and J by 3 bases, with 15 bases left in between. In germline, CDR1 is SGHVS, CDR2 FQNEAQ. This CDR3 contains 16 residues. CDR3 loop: CASSLGARTTDYGYTF. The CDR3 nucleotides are TGTGCCAGCAGCTTAGGAGCCAGGACCACGGACTATGGCTACACCTTC.

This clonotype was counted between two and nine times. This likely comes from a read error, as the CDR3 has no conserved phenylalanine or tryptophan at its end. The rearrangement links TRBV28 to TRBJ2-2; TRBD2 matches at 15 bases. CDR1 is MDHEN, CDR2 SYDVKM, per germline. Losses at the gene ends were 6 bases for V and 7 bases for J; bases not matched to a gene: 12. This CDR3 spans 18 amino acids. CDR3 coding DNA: TGTGCCAGCAGACTTAACCATGGACTAGCGGGAGGGTTCGGGGAGCTGTTTCTT. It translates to CASRLNHGLAGGFGELFL.

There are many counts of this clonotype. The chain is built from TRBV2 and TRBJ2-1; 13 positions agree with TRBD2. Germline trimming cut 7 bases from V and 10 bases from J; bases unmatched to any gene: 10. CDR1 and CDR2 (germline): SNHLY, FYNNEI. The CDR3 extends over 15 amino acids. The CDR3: CASTPRLAGGREQFF. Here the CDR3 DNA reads TGTGCCAGCACTCCCCGACTAGCGGGAGGTCGGGAGCAGTTCTTC. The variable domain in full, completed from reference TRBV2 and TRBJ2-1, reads EPEVTQTPSHQVTQMGQEVILRCVPISNHLYFYWYRQILGQKVEFLVSFYNNEISEKSEIFDDQFSVERPDGSNFTLKIRSTKLEDSAMYFCASTPRLAGGREQFFGPGTRLTVL.

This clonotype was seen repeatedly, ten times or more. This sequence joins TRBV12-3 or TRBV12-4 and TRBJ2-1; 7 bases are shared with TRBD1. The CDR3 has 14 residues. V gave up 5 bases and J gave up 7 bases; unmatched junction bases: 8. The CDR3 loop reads CASSTSTGWNEQFF. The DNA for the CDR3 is TGTGCCAGCAGTACCTCGACAGGGTGGAATGAGCAGTTCTTC.

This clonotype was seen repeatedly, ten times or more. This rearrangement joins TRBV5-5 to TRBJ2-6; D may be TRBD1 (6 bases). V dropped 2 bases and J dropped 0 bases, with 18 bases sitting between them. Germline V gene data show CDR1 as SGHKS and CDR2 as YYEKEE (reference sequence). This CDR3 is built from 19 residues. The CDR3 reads CASSLGYRVEDSGANVLTF. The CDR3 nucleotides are TGTGCCAGCAGCTTAGGATACAGGGTCGAGGACTCTGGGGCCAACGTCCTGACTTTC.

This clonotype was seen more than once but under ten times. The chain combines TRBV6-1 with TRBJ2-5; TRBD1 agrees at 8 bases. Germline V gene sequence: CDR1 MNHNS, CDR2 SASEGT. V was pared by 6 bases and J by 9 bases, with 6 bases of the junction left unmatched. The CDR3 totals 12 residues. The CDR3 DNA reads TGTGCCAGCAGCCCACAGGACAGGGCCCAGTACTTC. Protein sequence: CASSPQDRAQYF.

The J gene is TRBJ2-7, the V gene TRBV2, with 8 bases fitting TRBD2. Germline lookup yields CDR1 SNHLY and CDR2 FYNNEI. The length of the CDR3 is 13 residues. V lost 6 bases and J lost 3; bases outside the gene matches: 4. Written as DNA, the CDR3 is TGTGCCAGCAGCATTCGGGAGGGCTACGAGCAGTACTTC. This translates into CASSIREGYEQYF.

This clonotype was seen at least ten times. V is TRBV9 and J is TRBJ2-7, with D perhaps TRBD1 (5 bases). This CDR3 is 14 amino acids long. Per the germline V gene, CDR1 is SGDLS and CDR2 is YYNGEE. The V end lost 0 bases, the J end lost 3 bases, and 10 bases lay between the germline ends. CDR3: CASSVGSGFYEQYF. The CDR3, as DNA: TGTGCCAGCAGCGTAGGGTCAGGGTTCTACGAGCAGTACTTC.